The 8 T cell receptor beta chains given below trace back to one sample, sequenced in a study of blood T cell repertoires in COVID-19. TCRdb keeps only in-frame clones here, not all; method: immunoSEQ multiplex PCR. The table lists fewer than 250,000 clones, about four fifths of them singletons. The specimen sequenced was peripheral blood. All receptors derive from a man between 60 and 75 years old with acute or convalescent COVID-19.

This sequence joins TRBV5-1 and TRBJ2-1; D remains unclear. The CDR3 contains 15 residues. Per germline, CDR1 SGHRS and CDR2 YFSETQ. The V end was cut by 5 bases, the J end by 4 bases, with 16 bases between. The CDR3 spells CASRRIPAEYNEQFF. The CDR3 DNA reads TGCGCCAGCAGGCGAATCCCGGCGGAGTACAATGAGCAGTTCTTC.

V usage is TRBV9 and J usage is TRBJ1-1, with TRBD1 as a possible D gene (6 bases). Germline V gene lookup returns CDR1 SGDLS and CDR2 YYNGEE. The ends were cut back, 3 bases at V and 3 bases at J, with 15 bases in the middle. The CDR3 spans 15 residues. CDR3 nucleotide sequence: TGTGCCAGCAGCGCAGGGGATTTAGCCCACACTGAAGCTTTCTTT. Translation gives CASSAGDLAHTEAFF.

The V call is TRBV3-1 (or the pseudogene TRBV3-2), the J call TRBJ2-2; possibly TRBD2 for D (5 bases). CDR1 is LGHDT, CDR2 YNNKEL, per germline (reference sequence). This CDR3 spans 15 amino acids. Trimming cost V 5 bases and J 0 bases, with 10 bases left between them. CDR3 coding DNA: TGTGCCAGCAGCACCAGCGGCGCGAACACCGGGGAGCTGTTTTTT. Residues: CASSTSGANTGELFF.

The genes are TRBV11-2 and TRBJ1-2; 9 bases match TRBD1. V lost 6 bases, J lost 2 bases, and 10 bases stayed unmatched. The CDR3 sequence is 16 residues long. The germline V gene encodes CDR1 SGHAT and CDR2 FQNNGV. The chain's CDR3 is CASSQTGGSRNYGYTF. CDR3 DNA: TGTGCCAGCAGTCAGACAGGGGGAAGTAGGAACTATGGCTACACCTTC.

The chain employs TRBV6-4 and TRBJ2-3; maybe TRBD2 (6 bases). Trimming removed 6 bases at V and 1 base at J, with 8 bases between. The CDR3 runs 13 residues. The germline CDR1 and CDR2 sequences are MRHNA and SNTAGT. CDR3 protein: CASRGGGTDTQYF. The CDR3, as DNA: TGTGCCAGCAGGGGAGGTGGCACAGATACGCAGTATTTT.

V gene TRBV2 combines with J gene TRBJ2-5; maybe TRBD2 (6 bases). The CDR3 sequence is 18 residues long. V gave up 3 bases and J gave up 5 bases, with 25 bases separating them. Germline CDR1 reads SNHLY; CDR2 reads FYNNEI. Here the CDR3 reads CASSEMMTGTSLLETQYF. The CDR3 DNA sequence: TGTGCCAGCAGTGAGATGATGACCGGGACTTCGCTTTTGGAGACCCAGTACTTC.

The chain is built from TRBV4-1 and TRBJ2-1; maybe TRBD2 (6 bases). There are 16 residues in the CDR3. Looked up from germline, CDR1 is MGHRA and CDR2 is YSYEKL. V gave up 0 bases and J gave up 1 base, with 10 bases separating them. As DNA, the CDR3 is TGCGCCAGCAGCCAAGAGTTCGGGGGTTCCTACAATGAGCAGTTCTTC. Protein: CASSQEFGGSYNEQFF.

The gene calls are TRBV7-9 and TRBJ1-3, with D perhaps matching TRBD1 (5 bases). V was pared by 0 bases and J by 5 bases, with 11 bases between. This CDR3 has 15 residues. Looked up from germline, CDR1 is SEHNR and CDR2 is FQNEAQ (reference sequence). The CDR3 loop is CASSLALAGRNTIYF. In nucleotides, the CDR3 is TGTGCCAGCAGCTTAGCGTTGGCAGGGAGAAACACCATATATTTT.